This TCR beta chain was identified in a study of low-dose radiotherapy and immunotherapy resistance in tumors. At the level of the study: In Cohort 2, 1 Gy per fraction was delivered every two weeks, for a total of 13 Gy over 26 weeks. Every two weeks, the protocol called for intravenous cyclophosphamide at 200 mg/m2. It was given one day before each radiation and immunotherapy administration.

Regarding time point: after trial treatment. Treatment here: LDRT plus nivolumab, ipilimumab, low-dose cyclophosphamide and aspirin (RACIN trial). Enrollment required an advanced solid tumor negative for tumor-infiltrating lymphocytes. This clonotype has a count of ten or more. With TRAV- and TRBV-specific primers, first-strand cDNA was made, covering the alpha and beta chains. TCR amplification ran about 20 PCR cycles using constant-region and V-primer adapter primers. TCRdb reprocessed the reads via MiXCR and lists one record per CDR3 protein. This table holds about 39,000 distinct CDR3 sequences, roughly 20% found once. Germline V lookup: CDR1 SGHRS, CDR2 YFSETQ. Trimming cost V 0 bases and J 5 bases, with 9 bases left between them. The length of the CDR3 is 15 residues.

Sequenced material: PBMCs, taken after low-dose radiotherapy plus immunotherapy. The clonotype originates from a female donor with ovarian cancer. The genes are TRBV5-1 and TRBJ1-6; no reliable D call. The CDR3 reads CASSLGPGDNSPLHF. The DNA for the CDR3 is TGCGCCAGCAGCTTGGGGCCCGGTGATAATTCACCCCTCCACTTT.